These 4 T cell receptor beta chains were all obtained from the same sample, sequenced in a study of PD-1 blockade in classical Hodgkin lymphoma. Assay: immunoSEQ multiplex PCR; the TCRdb copy retains only in-frame clones and omits some. The sample shows 10,000 to 15,000 clones, under 85% of them seen only once. Each of the patients experienced relapse following autologous stem cell transplantation, and their brentuximab vedotin exposure differed. Negative selection with magnetic separation was used to purify CD4+ T cells from thawed PBMCs. This specimen was CD4+ T cells from blood, taken at baseline. The receptors were gathered from a human donor with classical Hodgkin lymphoma.

V and J are TRBV4-3 and TRBJ2-5; TRBD1 is a possible D gene (5 bases). CDR1 and CDR2 from the germline V gene are LGHNA and YSLEER. V was cut by 1 base and J by 0 bases, with 9 bases left in between. This CDR3 comprises 15 residues. CDR3 DNA: TGCGCCAGCAGCCAAGGGCAGGACAACCAAGAGACCCAGTACTTC. It encodes CASSQGQDNQETQYF.

The chain joins TRBV7-3 to TRBJ1-1; possibly TRBD1 for D (5 bases). The CDR3 contains 15 residues. The germline V gene has CDR1 SGHTA and CDR2 FQGTGA. Trimming removed 5 bases at V and 0 bases at J, with 13 bases between. This CDR3 reads CASSPGGPLNTEAFF. CDR3 DNA sequence: TGTGCCAGCAGCCCCGGGGGACCGTTGAACACTGAAGCTTTCTTT.

V gene TRBV18 combines with J gene TRBJ1-2; D ambiguous. V was cut by 3 bases and J by 1 base, with 9 bases left in between. From germline, CDR1 is KGHSH and CDR2 LQKENI. The CDR3 consists of 14 residues. CDR3 nucleotide sequence: TGTGCCAGCTCACCTAGGAATTTTAACTATGGCTACACCTTC. Translation: CASSPRNFNYGYTF.

V usage is TRBV5-5 and J usage is TRBJ2-2, with 8 bases that match TRBD1. The V segment lost 5 bases and the J segment 3 bases; nucleotides outside the gene matches: 6. This CDR3 has 15 residues. The germline V gene has CDR1 SGHKS and CDR2 YYEKEE (reference sequence). DNA of the CDR3: TGTGCCAGCAGGGGACAGGTTCGGGACACCGGGGAGCTGTTTTTT. Translating gives CASRGQVRDTGELFF.